These T cell receptor beta chains were read from a single sample in a study of graft-versus-host responses after intestinal transplantation. TCRdb's table, derived via immunoSEQ multiplex PCR, lists solely in-frame clones and lacks some. The sample has 25,000 to 30,000 clones, approximately 93% seen once. The sequences come from PBMCs, collected 18 days after transplant. These receptors were collected from a human patient who received an intestinal transplant, so some T cells may come from the graft donor. Both conserved end residues are part of each CDR3. The D gene is left open where the match is weak. The listing skips clone size in some rows; elsewhere it reads once, few, many or a size class.

v_call	d_call	clone_size	cdr3_length	j_call	cdr3_nt	cdr3_aa
TRBV7-9	-	-	15	TRBJ2-3	TGTGCCAGCAGCTTAGGCGGGGGCCCAACAGATACGCAGTATTTT	CASSLGGGPTDTQYF
TRBV19	TRBD1	once	13	TRBJ2-7	TGTGCCAGTAGTCCGACAGGGACCTACGAGCAGTACTTC	CASSPTGTYEQYF
TRBV5-4	-	-	13	TRBJ2-7	TGTGCCAGCAGCTTGGCCGTGACCGGGGAGCAGTACTTC	CASSLAVTGEQYF
TRBV4-1	-	-	11	TRBJ1-1	TGCGCCAGCAGCCAAGGGCCAGTCTCTTTCTTT	CASSQGPVSFF
TRBV7-2	-	-	14	TRBJ1-5	TGTGCCAGTAATATTAGGGTTGACAATCAGCCCCAGCATTTT	CASNIRVDNQPQHF
TRBV4-1	-	-	18	TRBJ2-7	TGCGCCAGCAGCCAAGGTTGGGCAACCGGGCCTCTCTCCTACGAGCAGTACTTC	CASSQGWATGPLSYEQYF
TRBV11-2	-	few	12	TRBJ2-3	TGTGCCAGCAGCTTAGAGCTGGATACGCAGTATTTT	CASSLELDTQYF
TRBV5-1	TRBD1	-	18	TRBJ2-1	TGCGCCAGCAGCTCTACTCCGACAGGGACCAGCTCCTACAATGAGCAGTTCTTC	CASSSTPTGTSSYNEQFF
TRBV2	-	-	12	TRBJ1-1	TGTGCCAGCGGGGATCCGGGGACTGAAGCTTTCTTT	CASGDPGTEAFF
TRBV19	-	-	11	TRBJ1-1	TGTGCCAGTAATGCAGACTCTGAAGCTTTCTTT	CASNADSEAFF
TRBV5-4	-	-	17	TRBJ2-1	TGTGCCAGCAGCTTGGGGGGGTCTTCCCTCTCCTACAATGAGCAGTTCTTC	CASSLGGSSLSYNEQFF
TRBV6-1	-	-	17	TRBJ1-3	TGTGCCAGCAGTGAAGCGCTTCGGGGGGAGCCTGGAAACACCATATATTTT	CASSEALRGEPGNTIYF
TRBV11-2	TRBD2	-	18	TRBJ2-5	TGTGCCAGCAGCTTAAGACCCGCCGGGACTAGCGTTTGGGAGACCCAGTACTTC	CASSLRPAGTSVWETQYF
TRBV29-1	TRBD1	-	17	TRBJ2-3	TGCAGCGTTGCGTGGGTCACAGGGGGCAGGGGCACAGATACGCAGTATTTT	CSVAWVTGGRGTDTQYF
TRBV13	TRBD1	-	14	TRBJ2-7	TGTGCCAGCGGCAAACAGGGGAAGGACTACGAGCAGTACTTC	CASGKQGKDYEQYF
TRBV10-1	-	-	13	TRBJ2-5	TGCGCCAGCAGTGGAGGGGGGCTACGGGAGCAGTACTTC	CASSGGGLREQYF
TRBV7-3	-	-	17	TRBJ2-3	TGTGCCAGCAGCCCAACCCCTAGCGCCTTCTACACAGATACGCAGTATTTT	CASSPTPSAFYTDTQYF
TRBV5-6	-	-	16	TRBJ2-7	TGTGCCAGCAGCTTGGGATTATCAGGGGCCTCCTACGAGCAGTACTTC	CASSLGLSGASYEQYF
TRBV4-1	-	-	15	TRBJ2-3	TGCGCCAGCAGCCAAGTTGGACTCCGCACAGATACGCAGTATTTT	CASSQVGLRTDTQYF
TRBV18	-	-	13	TRBJ2-7	TGTGCCAGCTCACCTTCTGTTCCCTACGAGCAGTACTTC	CASSPSVPYEQYF
TRBV18	-	-	14	TRBJ1-2	TGTGCCAGCTCATCAGGGGCGCAACCTTATGGCTACACCTTC	CASSSGAQPYGYTF
TRBV19	-	-	13	TRBJ1-1	TGTGCCAGTAGTATAATGGGGAACACTGAAGCTTTCTTT	CASSIMGNTEAFF
TRBV6-7	TRBD2	once	14	TRBJ2-5	TGTGCCAGCAACGAAACGGGGGAGGGAGAGACCCAGTACTTC	CASNETGEGETQYF
TRBV5-1	TRBD1	-	14	TRBJ1-2	TGCGCCAGCAGCTTTGACAGGGTGGACTATGGCTACACCTTC	CASSFDRVDYGYTF
TRBV5-6	TRBD2	-	16	TRBJ2-2	TGTGCCAGCAGCTTACCTGCGGGGGGCATCACCGGGGAGCTGTTTTTT	CASSLPAGGITGELFF
TRBV4-1	-	-	15	TRBJ2-7	TGCGCCAGCAGCCAAGATCGGGCTAGCGCCTACGAGCAGTACTTC	CASSQDRASAYEQYF
TRBV6-1	-	-	11	TRBJ1-1	TGTGCCAGCAGTACAACCTTCACAGCTTTCTTT	CASSTTFTAFF
TRBV9	TRBD1	-	15	TRBJ2-7	TGTGCCAGCAGCTTCCGACAGGGGGGTTCCTACGAGCAGTACTTC	CASSFRQGGSYEQYF
TRBV4-1	TRBD2	-	16	TRBJ2-7	TGCGCCAGCAGCCAAGACAGCGGGGGGTCTTCCTACGAGCAGTACTTC	CASSQDSGGSSYEQYF
TRBV6-5	TRBD1	-	14	TRBJ2-7	TGTGCCAGCAGTTTGACAGGGGAAGCCTACGAGCAGTACTTC	CASSLTGEAYEQYF
TRBV9	TRBD2	-	14	TRBJ2-3	TGTGCCAGCAGCGCCCCGGGAGGGGCAGATACGCAGTATTTT	CASSAPGGADTQYF
TRBV27	-	few	14	TRBJ1-5	TGTGCCAGCAGTTTATCCAACTTAAATCAGCCCCAGCATTTT	CASSLSNLNQPQHF
TRBV30	TRBD2	-	14	TRBJ2-7	TGTGCCTGGAGTAGCGTAGCGGGGGATTACGAGCAGTACTTC	CAWSSVAGDYEQYF
TRBV27	-	-	13	TRBJ1-1	TGTGCCAGCAGAGGACAGATGAACACTGAAGCTTTCTTT	CASRGQMNTEAFF
TRBV5-6	-	-	11	TRBJ2-7	TGTGCCAGCAGCTTTGGGGGAGAGCAGTACTTC	CASSFGGEQYF
TRBV18	-	-	13	TRBJ2-7	TGTGCCAGCTCACCAGGACAACTCTACGAGCAGTACTTC	CASSPGQLYEQYF
TRBV11-2	TRBD1	-	19	TRBJ2-3	TGTGCCAGCAGCTTAATCGGGCGCTTGGGACAGGGAGTGGCAGATACGCAGTATTTT	CASSLIGRLGQGVADTQYF
TRBV5-6	-	-	12	TRBJ2-1	TGTGCCAGCAGCTTCTCCTACAATGAGCAGTTCTTC	CASSFSYNEQFF
TRBV19	TRBD1	-	17	TRBJ1-2	TGTGCCAGTAGTGGGGGGACAGGGGGCGATTCTAACTATGGCTACACCTTC	CASSGGTGGDSNYGYTF
TRBV5-3	-	-	13	TRBJ1-5	TGTGCCAGAAGCAGACAGCGAAATCAGCCCCAGCATTTT	CARSRQRNQPQHF
TRBV27	TRBD1	-	13	TRBJ2-7	TGTGCCAGCAGTTGGACAGGGGGAAACGAGCAGTACTTC	CASSWTGGNEQYF
TRBV19	-	-	13	TRBJ1-6	TGTGCCAGTAACCCGACAGCTAATTCACCCCTCCACTTT	CASNPTANSPLHF
TRBV10-1	-	-	13	TRBJ1-6	TGCGCCAGCAGTGTATCGGGGTTAGCACCCCTCCACTTT	CASSVSGLAPLHF
TRBV6-1	-	-	15	TRBJ2-1	TGTGCCAGCACCTCCAGGATTTACTCCTACAATGAGCAGTTCTTC	CASTSRIYSYNEQFF
TRBV9	TRBD2	-	16	TRBJ2-1	TGTGCCAGCAGCGTAGAGACTAGCGGGTCTTACAATGAGCAGTTCTTC	CASSVETSGSYNEQFF
TRBV6-6	-	-	14	TRBJ1-2	TGTGCCAGCAGTCGACAGATAGATAACTATGGCTACACCTTC	CASSRQIDNYGYTF
TRBV15	-	-	14	TRBJ1-4	TGTGCCACCAGCGTCTACAGGGTTGGGGAAAAACTGTTTTTT	CATSVYRVGEKLFF
TRBV27	TRBD2	-	18	TRBJ2-1	TGTGCCAGCACCATCAAACCGGGACTAGCGGGGTACTACAATGAGCAGTTCTTC	CASTIKPGLAGYYNEQFF
TRBV5-1	TRBD2	-	17	TRBJ2-5	TGCGCCAGCAGCTTGGCAAGCGGGGTAATAATCCAAGAGACCCAGTACTTC	CASSLASGVIIQETQYF
TRBV10-1	TRBD1	-	12	TRBJ1-2	TGCGCCAGTCAGGGGGCTGACTATGGCTACACCTTC	CASQGADYGYTF
TRBV7-9	TRBD2	-	14	TRBJ2-1	TGTGCCAGCAGCTTTAGCGGGGGGGGCAATGAGCAGTTCTTC	CASSFSGGGNEQFF
TRBV21-1	-	-	17	TRBJ2-4	TGTGCCAGCAGCACGAGGACAGGGTTCATTTCATTGGACATTCAGTACTTC	CASSTRTGFISLDIQYF
TRBV19	TRBD2	few	12	TRBJ2-4	TGTGCCAGTAGTCCGGGAGGGAACATTCAGTACTTC	CASSPGGNIQYF
TRBV5-4	TRBD1	-	15	TRBJ2-7	TGTGCCAGCAGCTCGACCGGGACAGGGGATTACGAGCAGTACTTC	CASSSTGTGDYEQYF
TRBV7-9	TRBD2	-	15	TRBJ2-3	TGTGCCAGCAGCTCAGCAGCGGGGAGCGCAGATACGCAGTATTTT	CASSSAAGSADTQYF
TRBV7-2	-	few	12	TRBJ2-5	TGTGCCAGCAGCTCGAGGAGGGAGACCCAGTACTTC	CASSSRRETQYF
TRBV7-9	-	few	15	TRBJ2-7	TGTGCCAGCAACAACATTAACTCCAACAGGGACGAGCAGTACTTC	CASNNINSNRDEQYF
TRBV30	TRBD2	-	14	TRBJ2-7	TGTGCCTGGAGTGCCGCGGGGGGCCCCTACGAGCAGTACTTC	CAWSAAGGPYEQYF
TRBV11-3	-	-	13	TRBJ1-1	TGTGCCAGCAGCCCGATGGTGGGCCCTGAAGCTTTCTTT	CASSPMVGPEAFF
TRBV7-9	-	-	13	TRBJ1-1	TGTGCCAGCAGCATTAAGGGGAACACTGAAGCTTTCTTT	CASSIKGNTEAFF